These 31 T cell receptor beta chains came from one sample sequenced in a study of a mutant IDH1 vaccine in newly diagnosed glioma. These receptors' antigens are unknown. Time point reported: week 47, end of study. Vaccinated patients received 300 ug of mutant IDH1 20-mer peptide per dose, with topical imiquimod. Assay used: immunoSEQ multiplex PCR; TCRdb lists only in-frame clones, some missing. The table has 90,000 to 100,000 clones, 89% seen once. The sequences come from PBMCs, collected from a glioma patient whose treatment included an IDH1 peptide vaccine. The origin of the receptors is a woman between 50 and 59 years old with glioma.

The chain uses TRBV10-3 and TRBJ2-2; 9 positions match TRBD1. The V segment lost 5 bases and the J segment 3 bases; nucleotides outside the gene matches: 10. The germline V gene encodes CDR1 ENHRY and CDR2 SYGVKD. CDR3 length equals 17 residues. CDR3 nucleotide sequence: TGTGCCATCAGTCCCGGGACAGGGAGTAGTGACACCGGGGAGCTGTTTTTT. Its protein is CAISPGTGSSDTGELFF.

The rearrangement uses TRBV10-3 and TRBJ2-2, with 10 positions matching TRBD2. Germline V gives CDR1 ENHRY, CDR2 SYGVKD. The V segment lost 11 bases and the J segment 7 bases; nucleotides outside the gene matches: 13. The CDR3 spans 15 residues. DNA of the CDR3: TGTGCCTCAAGGGCGCTAGCGGGAGAGGTCGGGGAGCTGTTTTTT. Its translation: CASRALAGEVGELFF.

V usage is TRBV6-5 and J usage is TRBJ1-5; no firm D call. From germline, CDR1 is MNHEY and CDR2 SVGAGI. The CDR3 extends over 15 amino acids. The V end was cut by 0 bases, the J end by 0 bases, with 6 bases between. For the CDR3, the DNA is TGTGCCAGCAGTTACTCTACAGCTAGCAATCAGCCCCAGCATTTT. It translates to CASSYSTASNQPQHF.

The chain employs TRBV27 and TRBJ2-1; either TRBD1 or TRBD2 may fit D (5 bases each). Trimming took 9 bases from V and 0 from J, leaving 12 bases between them. CDR3 length: 14 residues. Germline-derived CDR1 and CDR2 are MNHEY and SMNVEV (reference sequence). CDR3 coding DNA: TGTGCCAGGGGGGAGAGGAGCTCCTACAATGAGCAGTTCTTC. It specifies CARGERSSYNEQFF.

This sequence joins TRBV30 and TRBJ1-2, with 7 bases lining up with TRBD1. The ends lost 3 bases at V and 8 bases at J; junction bases unmatched: 9. In germline, CDR1 is GTSNPN, CDR2 SVGIG (reference sequence). The CDR3 is made up of 13 amino acids. CDR3 sequence reads: CAWSATGHRGYTF. The CDR3 DNA reads TGTGCCTGGAGCGCGACAGGGCACCGGGGCTACACCTTC.

The V gene is TRBV19, the J gene TRBJ2-1, with 10 bases identical to TRBD1. V shed 5 bases and J 9 bases; nucleotides not matched to a gene: 13. Germline lookup yields CDR1 LNHDA and CDR2 SQIVND (reference sequence). This CDR3 contains 16 residues. Written as DNA, the CDR3 is TGTGCCAGTAGTTTCCTCCCGGGACAGGGGATTGGTGAGCAGTTCTTC. Translated: CASSFLPGQGIGEQFF.

The chain carries TRBV28 and TRBJ1-1, with D perhaps matching TRBD1 (5 bases). Germline CDR1 and CDR2: MDHEN and SYDVKM. The CDR3 has 12 amino acids. Trimming shortened V by 7 bases and J by 1 base, and 7 bases separated the two germline ends. CDR3 sequence (DNA): TGTGCCAGCATGGGGGGGAACACTGAAGCTTTCTTT. Residues: CASMGGNTEAFF.

This chain joins TRBV19 and TRBJ2-6; D ambiguous. The length of the CDR3 is 14 residues. Germline CDR1 LNHDA, CDR2 SQIVND (reference sequence). Trimming took 2 bases from V and 3 from J, leaving 5 bases between them. In nucleotides, the CDR3 is TGTGCCAGTAGTATACTGGATGGGGCCAACGTCCTGACTTTC. Encoded protein: CASSILDGANVLTF.

This clone occurred a few times. V is TRBV6-6 and J is TRBJ1-3; tentatively, D is TRBD1 (5 bases). The CDR3 covers 16 residues. The germline gives CDR1 MNHNY, CDR2 SVGAGI (reference sequence). The germline V and J ends were trimmed by 7 bases and 0 bases, with 16 bases remaining between them. The CDR3 sequence is CASIRTGTFSGNTIYF. In DNA form, the CDR3 reads TGTGCCAGCATTAGAACAGGCACCTTCTCTGGAAACACCATATATTTT.

The chain couples TRBV4-2 to TRBJ2-1, with D hard to call. Germline V gene lookup returns CDR1 LGHNA and CDR2 YNFKEQ. This CDR3 region has 13 residues. The V gene lost 3 bases and the J gene lost 10 bases, with 13 bases spanning the gap. CDR3 DNA sequence: TGTGCCAGCAGCCAGGAACGTGCCGTAGAGCAGTTCTTC. This gives the protein CASSQERAVEQFF.

The rearrangement joins TRBV29-1 to TRBJ2-7; 11 positions match TRBD2. This CDR3 comprises 14 residues. V lost 7 bases to trimming and J lost 3 bases; unmatched junction nucleotides: 8. In germline, CDR1 is SQVTM, CDR2 ANQGSEA. The chain's CDR3 is CSARGLAANYEQYF. In nucleotides, the CDR3 is TGCAGCGCCAGGGGACTAGCGGCGAACTACGAGCAGTACTTC.

The rearrangement joins TRBV5-6 to TRBJ2-5, with a weak D call TRBD1 (6 bases). CDR1 is SGHDT and CDR2 is YYEEEE in the germline V gene. The CDR3 contains 13 residues. The V and J ends lost 4 bases and 4 bases respectively, with 11 bases between them. CDR3 nucleotide sequence: TGTGCCAGCAGCCTCCGACAGGTAGAGACCCAGTACTTC. It translates to CASSLRQVETQYF.

The V call is TRBV27, the J call TRBJ1-1, with 9 bases lining up with TRBD1. The CDR3 is made up of 13 amino acids. V was clipped by 11 bases and J by 6 bases; unmatched bases: 10. Germline-derived CDR1 and CDR2 are MNHEY and SMNVEV (reference sequence). The DNA of the CDR3 is TGTGCCGCGCGAAGACAGGGGGGGGCTGAAGCTTTCTTT. Its translation: CAARRQGGAEAFF.

V and J are TRBV10-2 and TRBJ1-5; no clear D. This CDR3 spans 13 amino acids. Germline CDR1 reads WSHSY; CDR2 reads SAAADI. V was clipped by 3 bases and J by 0 bases, with 3 bases between them. DNA for the CDR3: TGCGCCAGCAGTGATTATAGCAATCAGCCCCAGCATTTT. Its protein product is CASSDYSNQPQHF.

The chain recombines TRBV29-1 with TRBJ2-5; D might be TRBD1 (8 bases). This CDR3 spans 11 amino acids. Germline V gene lookup returns CDR1 SQVTM and CDR2 ANQGSEA. CDR3 DNA sequence: TGCCTGACAGGGGAGGGAGAGACCCAGTACTTC. It yields the protein CLTGEGETQYF.

This sequence joins TRBV4-1 and TRBJ2-7; possible D gene TRBD2, 6 bases. The CDR3 is 14 residues long. From germline, CDR1 is MGHRA and CDR2 YSYEKL. The V gene lost 4 bases and the J gene lost 5 bases, with 15 bases spanning the gap. CDR3 loop: CASSLPGLEHEQYF. Here the CDR3 DNA reads TGCGCCAGCAGCCTCCCGGGACTGGAACACGAGCAGTACTTC.

V is TRBV5-3 and J is TRBJ2-5; D possibly matches TRBD1 or TRBD2 (5 bases each). TRBV5-3 is labeled an ORF, and its function is uncertain. V lost 1 base to trimming and J lost 5 bases, with 9 bases between them. CDR3 size: 13 residues. The DNA of the CDR3 is TGTGCCAGAAGCTTGAGAGGGGTGGAGACCCAGTACTTC. Encoded protein: CARSLRGVETQYF.

CDR3 nucleotides: TGTGCCAGCAGTCGACACAAAGGCTCCTACAATGAGCAGTTCTTC. It is translated as CASSRHKGSYNEQFF. The V gene is TRBV28, the J gene TRBJ2-1; D not certain. This CDR3 has 15 residues. Per the germline V gene, CDR1 is MDHEN and CDR2 is SYDVKM. V gave up 5 bases and J gave up 0 bases, with 11 bases separating them.

The CDR3 nucleotides are TGCGCCAGCAGCCAAGATCAGTCGAGGAGCGGGCAGTACTTC. This translates into CASSQDQSRSGQYF. The rearrangement uses TRBV4-1 and TRBJ2-7, with a possible D match to TRBD2 (5 bases). CDR3 length equals 14 residues. Trimming pared 0 bases from V and 9 bases from J, leaving 15 bases between. Germline values: CDR1 MGHRA, CDR2 YSYEKL.

Comments on this clone: The identical CDR3 is also encoded by other nucleotide sequences in the sample. The chain recombines TRBV20-1 with TRBJ2-7, with D unresolved. The V end was cut by 3 bases, the J end by 0 bases, with 3 bases between. Germline V gene sequence: CDR1 DFQATT, CDR2 SNEGSKA (reference sequence). The CDR3 spans 11 residues. CDR3 in DNA: TGCAGTGCTAGTACCTCCTACGAGCAGTACTTC. Its protein product is CSASTSYEQYF.

This clone appeared a single time. The J gene is TRBJ2-3, the V gene TRBV19, with D possibly being TRBD1 (6 bases). Trimming stripped 6 bases from V and 1 base from J, with 11 bases between. The CDR3 is 14 residues long. Per the germline V gene, CDR1 is LNHDA and CDR2 is SQIVND (reference sequence). The CDR3 protein is CASRWGLGTDTQYF. The CDR3 DNA reads as TGTGCCAGTAGATGGGGGCTTGGCACAGATACGCAGTATTTT.

The chain is built from TRBV11-1 and TRBJ2-2; 15 nucleotides align to TRBD2. Germline V gives CDR1 SGHAT, CDR2 FQDESV (reference sequence). The CDR3 contains 16 residues. V gave up 5 bases and J gave up 7 bases; unmatched junction bases: 5. The CDR3 spells CASSPGLAGGVGELFF. The CDR3 DNA reads as TGTGCCAGCAGCCCCGGACTAGCGGGAGGGGTCGGGGAGCTGTTTTTT.

The rearrangement links TRBV9 to TRBJ2-5, with 7 bases matching TRBD1. With V trimmed by 2 bases and J by 5 bases, 9 bases remained unmatched. This CDR3 contains 15 residues. Germline V CDR1 and CDR2: SGDLS, YYNGEE. The CDR3 DNA sequence: TGTGCCAGCAGCGTCGGGACAGACTTTCGGGAGACCCAGTACTTC. It encodes CASSVGTDFRETQYF.

The rearrangement uses TRBV19 and TRBJ1-4; no definite D call. In germline, CDR1 is LNHDA, CDR2 SQIVND (reference sequence). The CDR3 extends over 14 amino acids. V lost 9 bases to trimming and J lost 0 bases, with 11 bases between them. CDR3 nucleotide sequence: TGTGCCAGAGCCGACCGAGCAACTAATGAAAAACTGTTTTTT. It translates to CARADRATNEKLFF.

This chain connects TRBV5-8 to TRBJ1-3; D gene ambiguous. The germline CDR1 and CDR2 sequences are SGHTS and YDEGEE. The CDR3 consists of 15 residues. Trimming pared 4 bases from V and 0 bases from J, leaving 11 bases between. Written as DNA, the CDR3 is TGTGCCAGCAGCGGTCTCAGAAGCTCTGGAAACACCATATATTTT. Translated: CASSGLRSSGNTIYF.

V and J are TRBV5-8 and TRBJ2-2; D uncertain. Germline CDR1 is SGHTS and CDR2 is YDEGEE. There are 17 residues in the CDR3. V lost 0 bases and J lost 4, with 16 bases in between. The CDR3, as DNA: TGTGCCAGCAGCTTGGCCTTGGTCCACCCGGGCACCGGGGAGCTGTTTTTT. Translating gives CASSLALVHPGTGELFF.

The chain is built from TRBV6-1 and TRBJ1-3; D ambiguous. CDR3 size: 14 residues. The germline gives CDR1 MNHNS, CDR2 SASEGT. The V end was cut by 6 bases, the J end by 0 bases, with 9 bases between. Here the CDR3 reads CASRDVSSGNTIYF. The CDR3, as DNA: TGTGCCAGCAGGGACGTTAGCTCTGGAAACACCATATATTTT.

This chain connects TRBV2 to TRBJ2-5; D not resolved. V shed 4 bases and J shed 4 bases, with 13 bases lying between them. CDR1 is SNHLY, CDR2 FYNNEI, per germline. The CDR3 sequence is 14 residues long. The CDR3 region has the DNA TGTGCCAGCAGTGTGTTGCGGTCGGTAGAGACCCAGTACTTC. Protein product: CASSVLRSVETQYF. Complete variable domain (other parts from reference TRBV2 and TRBJ2-5): EPEVTQTPSHQVTQMGQEVILRCVPISNHLYFYWYRQILGQKVEFLVSFYNNEISEKSEIFDDQFSVERPDGSNFTLKIRSTKLEDSAMYFCASSVLRSVETQYFGPGTRLLVL.

This clone was seen a single time. V is TRBV27 and J is TRBJ2-1; 9 bases map to TRBD1. CDR3 size: 13 residues. The ends lost 5 bases at V and 9 bases at J; junction bases unmatched: 5. Per germline, CDR1 MNHEY and CDR2 SMNVEV (reference sequence). CDR3 coding DNA: TGTGCCAGCAGTACCTCACAGGGGGCTGAGCAGTTCTTC. Residues: CASSTSQGAEQFF.

The chain recombines TRBV9 with TRBJ2-3; D uncertain. The CDR3 has 12 residues. V was clipped by 0 bases and J by 6 bases, with 5 bases between them. CDR1 and CDR2 from the germline V gene are SGDLS and YYNGEE. For the CDR3, the DNA is TGTGCCAGCAGCGTAGATGGGGATACGCAGTATTTT. Its translation: CASSVDGDTQYF.

The V and J genes are TRBV2 and TRBJ1-1, with unresolved D. CDR3 length: 13 residues. CDR1 is SNHLY, CDR2 FYNNEI, per germline. V lost 7 bases to trimming and J lost 6 bases, with 15 bases between them. This CDR3 reads CASTRTGVAEAFF. Written as DNA, the CDR3 is TGTGCCAGCACCCGGACGGGAGTCGCTGAAGCTTTCTTT.